This TCR beta chain was found in a study of CD8 T cells in Susac syndrome. It was with random hexamers that about 0.45 to 1 ug RNA was reverse transcribed. TCRdb passed the immunoSEQ multiplex PCR reads through MiXCR, listing each CDR3 protein once. The data contain some 170,000 distinct CDR3 sequences, 94% of them singletons. The CDR3 consists of 15 residues. Trimming shortened V by 1 base and J by 3 bases, and 12 bases separated the two germline ends. Looked up from germline, CDR1 is SGHTA and CDR2 is FQGTGA. The chain is built from TRBV7-3 and TRBJ1-1; D is perhaps TRBD1 (5 bases). The source of this sequence is a human donor with multiple sclerosis. Sequenced sample: CD4+ T cells from PBMCs. The CDR3: CASSLRHVGDTEAFF. CDR3 bases: TGTGCCAGCAGCTTAAGACACGTGGGGGACACTGAAGCTTTCTTT.